Listed below are T cell receptor beta chains from one sample, sequenced in a study of cytomegalovirus exposure and HLA in healthy donors. Sequencing was performed with immunoSEQ multiplex PCR; in TCRdb, only in-frame clones are kept and a portion is missing. Here the sample spans a few hundred thousand clones, around 81% being singletons. The sequencing sample was made of PBMCs. Receptors were obtained from a woman aged 60-70 years in good health and CMV-seropositive. Both conserved end residues are part of each CDR3. Fields, in order: D gene, CDR3 length, V gene, J gene, clone size, CDR3 protein, CDR3 DNA. A D gene is named only where the DNA matches it firmly. Some rows have no size entry. The others give once, few or many, or a class for an expanded clone.

TRBD1,15,TRBV5-4,TRBJ2-4,few,CASTVQGVRGNIQYF,TGTGCCAGCACTGTACAGGGGGTAAGAGGGAACATTCAGTACTTC
.,14,TRBV27,TRBJ1-4,once,CASSSGGGGEKLFF,TGTGCCAGCAGTTCGGGGGGGGGTGGTGAAAAACTGTTTTTT
TRBD1,16,TRBV4-1,TRBJ2-1,.,CASSLDTGTANNEQFF,TGCGCCAGCAGCCTCGATACCGGGACAGCAAACAATGAGCAGTTCTTC
TRBD1,11,TRBV20-1,TRBJ1-1,.,CSASRGPEAFF,TGCAGTGCTAGTAGGGGGCCTGAAGCTTTCTTT
.,15,TRBV6-1,TRBJ2-1,.,CASSIQGGVGNEQFF,TGTGCCAGCAGCATACAGGGAGGGGTGGGCAATGAGCAGTTCTTC
TRBD2,16,TRBV9,TRBJ2-1,.,CASSVGPAGGGNEQFF,TGTGCCAGCAGCGTAGGACCTGCGGGAGGAGGGAATGAGCAGTTCTTC
.,17,TRBV5-1,TRBJ1-2,.,CASSLGKGEGSVRGYTF,TGCGCCAGCAGCTTGGGGAAAGGTGAAGGGAGTGTAAGGGGCTACACCTTC
TRBD2,14,TRBV27,TRBJ2-3,.,CASSPSGARDTQYF,TGTGCCAGCAGCCCTAGCGGTGCACGAGATACGCAGTATTTT
.,12,TRBV18,TRBJ1-1,.,CASSSSGTEAFF,TGTGCCAGCTCATCTTCAGGGACTGAAGCTTTCTTT
.,15,TRBV6-5,TRBJ1-1,.,CASSYSTGMNTEAFF,TGTGCCAGCAGTTACTCGACAGGCATGAACACTGAAGCTTTCTTT
.,15,TRBV11-2,TRBJ2-7,.,CASIQGAGGLGEQYF,TGTGCCAGCATCCAGGGGGCGGGAGGGCTGGGCGAGCAGTACTTC
TRBD1,15,TRBV19,TRBJ2-5,.,CASTPRGRGQETQYF,TGTGCCAGTACCCCGCGCGGCAGGGGGCAGGAGACCCAGTACTTC
TRBD2,16,TRBV19,TRBJ2-7,.,CASSEGVASGQYEQYF,TGTGCCAGTAGTGAGGGGGTGGCTAGCGGGCAATACGAGCAGTACTTC
TRBD1,16,TRBV7-9,TRBJ1-2,.,CASTQSAGGAFYGYTF,TGTGCCAGCACCCAGAGTGCAGGGGGCGCTTTTTATGGCTACACCTTC
.,11,TRBV6-1,TRBJ1-2,.,CASSDQEGYTF,TGTGCCAGCAGTGACCAAGAGGGCTACACCTTC
TRBD1,12,TRBV28,TRBJ1-2,.,CASRTTGTGYTF,TGTGCCAGCAGGACGACAGGGACGGGCTACACCTTC
.,15,TRBV5-1,TRBJ2-1,.,CASSLYQVIVHEQFF,TGCGCCAGCAGCTTGTATCAGGTTATAGTACATGAGCAGTTCTTC